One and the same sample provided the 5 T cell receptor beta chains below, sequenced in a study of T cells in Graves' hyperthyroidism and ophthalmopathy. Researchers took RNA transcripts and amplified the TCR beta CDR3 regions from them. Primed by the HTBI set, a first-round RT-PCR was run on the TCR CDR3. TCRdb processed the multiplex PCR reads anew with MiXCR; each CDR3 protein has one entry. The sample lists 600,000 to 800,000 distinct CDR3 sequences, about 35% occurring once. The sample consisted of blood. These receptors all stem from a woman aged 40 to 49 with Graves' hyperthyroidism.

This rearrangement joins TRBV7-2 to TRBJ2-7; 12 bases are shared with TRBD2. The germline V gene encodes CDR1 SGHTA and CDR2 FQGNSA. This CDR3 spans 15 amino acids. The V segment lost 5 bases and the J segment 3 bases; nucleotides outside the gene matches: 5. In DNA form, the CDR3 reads TGTGCCAGCAGCCCCTTACTAGCGGGGGGCTACGAGCAGTACTTC. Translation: CASSPLLAGGYEQYF. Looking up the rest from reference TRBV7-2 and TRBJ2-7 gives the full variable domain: GAGVSQSPSNKVTEKGKDVELRCDPISGHTALYWYRQSLGQGLEFLIYFQGNSAPDKSGLPSDRFSAERTGGSVSTLTIQRTQQEDSAVYLCASSPLLAGGYEQYFGPGTRLTVT.

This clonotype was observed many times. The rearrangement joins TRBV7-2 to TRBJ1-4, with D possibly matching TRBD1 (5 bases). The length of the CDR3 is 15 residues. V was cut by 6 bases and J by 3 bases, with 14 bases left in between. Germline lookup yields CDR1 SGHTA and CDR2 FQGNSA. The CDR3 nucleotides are TGTGCCAGCAGTACTGGACGGGACTCTAATGAAAAACTGTTTTTT. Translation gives CASSTGRDSNEKLFF.

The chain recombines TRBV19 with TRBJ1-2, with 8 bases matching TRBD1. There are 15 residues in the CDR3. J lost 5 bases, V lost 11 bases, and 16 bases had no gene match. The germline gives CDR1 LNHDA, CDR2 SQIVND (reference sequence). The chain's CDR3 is CAWSVSPGGEYGYTF. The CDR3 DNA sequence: TGTGCCTGGAGTGTATCGCCAGGGGGCGAGTATGGCTACACCTTC.

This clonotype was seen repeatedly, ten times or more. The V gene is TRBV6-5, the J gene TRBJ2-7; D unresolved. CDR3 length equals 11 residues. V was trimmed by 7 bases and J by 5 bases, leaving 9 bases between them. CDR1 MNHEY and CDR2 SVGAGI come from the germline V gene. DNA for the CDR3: TGTGCCAGCACCGGCAGCCACGAGCAGTACTTC. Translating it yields CASTGSHEQYF.

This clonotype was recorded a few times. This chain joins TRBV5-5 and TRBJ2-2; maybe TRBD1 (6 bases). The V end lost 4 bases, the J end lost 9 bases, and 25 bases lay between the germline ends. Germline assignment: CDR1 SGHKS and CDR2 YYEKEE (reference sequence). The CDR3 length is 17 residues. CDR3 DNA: TGTGCCAGCAGCGATTCTCAGGGGATCGGTCTGTATAGGGAGCTGTTTTTT. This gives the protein CASSDSQGIGLYRELFF.